The 4 T cell receptor beta chains listed next were all sequenced from one sample in a study of T-cell memory formation after mild COVID-19 (dated by TCRdb to the early 2020s). Library preparation used 5' RACE. Instrument on record: Illumina NovaSeq 6000. Starting from the raw public reads, TCRdb applied fastp trimming at Q25, assembled clones with MiXCR and retained in-frame beta chains. Each CDR3 protein appears once, grouped with its most common genes and DNA. The sample records around 200,000 distinct CDR3 sequences, roughly a tenth of which are singletons. In total, the top ten clones hold approximately 3% of the sample. Sequencing was carried out using PBMCs or a T cell subset sorted from them (not recorded which). The source is a young man who had mild COVID-19 (a few samples of this study predate the infection). The sample titles of this study are shuffled in the database, so cell type and time point are left out; the donor was told from shared clones.

The V gene is TRBV7-2, the J gene TRBJ1-2; 8 positions match TRBD1. The CDR3 length is 16 residues. Per germline, CDR1 SGHTA and CDR2 FQGNSA. V trimming: 5 bases; J trimming: 5 bases; junction bases outside the gene matches: 13. The CDR3 DNA is TGTGCCAGCAGCACCTACGACCCAGGACAGGGTTATGGCTACACCTTC. It is translated as CASSTYDPGQGYGYTF.

This clonotype has a count of ten or more. As DNA, the CDR3 is TGCGCCAGCAGCCGGAACCGACAGGGAACGAACACTGAAGCTTTCTTT. As protein: CASSRNRQGTNTEAFF. The chain recombines TRBV5-1 with TRBJ1-1; TRBD1 matches at 7 bases. Germline CDR1 reads SGHRS; CDR2 reads YFSETQ. V lost 4 bases and J lost 1; bases outside the gene matches: 10. The length of the CDR3 is 16 residues.

The gene calls are TRBV7-6 and TRBJ2-7, with 9 nucleotides matching TRBD2. With V trimmed by 1 base and J by 5 bases, 6 bases remained unmatched. Germline lookup yields CDR1 SGHVS and CDR2 FNYEAQ. CDR3 length: 15 residues. The CDR3 here is CASSLERGAWNEQYV. CDR3 nucleotides: TGTGCCAGCAGCTTAGAGCGGGGGGCGTGGAACGAGCAGTACGTC.

This clonotype occurred a few times. The gene calls are TRBV6-1 and TRBJ2-7, with D perhaps TRBD1 or TRBD2 (5 bases each). This CDR3 is 14 amino acids long. The germline CDR1 and CDR2 sequences are MNHNS and SASEGT. V dropped 6 bases and J dropped 5 bases, with 17 bases sitting between them. The CDR3 is CASRRGAPWDEQYF. The CDR3 DNA is TGTGCCAGCAGGAGAGGGGCCCCTTGGGACGAGCAGTACTTC.